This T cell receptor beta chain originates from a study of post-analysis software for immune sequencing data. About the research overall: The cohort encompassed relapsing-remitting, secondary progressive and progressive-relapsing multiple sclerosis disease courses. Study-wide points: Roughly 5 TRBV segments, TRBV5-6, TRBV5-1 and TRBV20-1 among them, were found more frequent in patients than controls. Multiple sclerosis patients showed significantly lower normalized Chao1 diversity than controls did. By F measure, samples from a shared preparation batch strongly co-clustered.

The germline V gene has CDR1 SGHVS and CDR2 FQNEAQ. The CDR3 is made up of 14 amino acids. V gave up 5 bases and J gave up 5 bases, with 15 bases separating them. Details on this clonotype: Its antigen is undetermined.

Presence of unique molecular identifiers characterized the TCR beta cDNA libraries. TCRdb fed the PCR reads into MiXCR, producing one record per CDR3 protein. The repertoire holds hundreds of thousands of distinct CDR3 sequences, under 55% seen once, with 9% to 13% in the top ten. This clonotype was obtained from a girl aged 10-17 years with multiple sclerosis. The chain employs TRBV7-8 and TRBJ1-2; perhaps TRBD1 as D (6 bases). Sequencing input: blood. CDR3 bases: TGTGCCAGCAGCCATCCGGGGGCTAGTTATGGCTACACCTTC. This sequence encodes CASSHPGASYGYTF.